This entry lists 10 T cell receptor beta chains sequenced from one sample in a study of cytomegalovirus exposure and HLA in healthy donors. The PCR contained 60 Vbeta and 13 Jbeta primers. TCRdb's copy holds only in-frame clones and misses some; the assay was immunoSEQ multiplex PCR. Here the sample spans about 80,000 clones, about 80% being singletons. The sequenced sample was PBMCs. All receptors come from a woman in her thirties or forties in good health and CMV-seronegative.

The V and J genes are TRBV5-4 and TRBJ2-7; tentatively, D is TRBD2 (6 bases). Germline lookup yields CDR1 SGHNT and CDR2 YYREEE (reference sequence). CDR3 length: 13 amino acids. V lost 0 bases to trimming and J lost 7 bases, with 11 bases between them. CDR3 bases: TGTGCCAGCAGCTTGGACCCTGGGAGGGAGCAGTACTTC. Its translation: CASSLDPGREQYF.

A few counts support this clone. The rearrangement links TRBV6-5 to TRBJ2-3, with D tentatively TRBD2 (6 bases). V was pared by 5 bases and J by 3 bases, with 15 bases between. The CDR3 has 15 amino acids. CDR1 and CDR2 from the germline V gene are MNHEY and SVGAGI. Here the CDR3 DNA reads TGTGCCAGCAGTCGACTAGTGGTATCTACAGATACGCAGTATTTT. Translated, it gives CASSRLVVSTDTQYF.

V is TRBV14 and J is TRBJ1-5; unclear D gene. The CDR3 is 13 residues long. Germline V lookup: CDR1 SGHDN, CDR2 FVKESK. Trimming shortened V by 6 bases and J by 0 bases, and 6 bases separated the two germline ends. The CDR3 spells CASSWSSNQPQHF. CDR3 DNA: TGTGCCAGCAGTTGGAGTAGCAATCAGCCCCAGCATTTT.

This chain joins TRBV7-6 and TRBJ2-3; D not resolved. Germline V gene sequence: CDR1 SGHVS, CDR2 FNYEAQ. V lost 1 base, J lost 7 bases, and 6 bases lay in between. The CDR3 consists of 12 residues. In DNA form, the CDR3 reads TGTGCCAGCAGCTTAGTGGGCTATACGCAGTATTTT. Its translation is CASSLVGYTQYF.

This clone occurred a few times. This chain joins TRBV9 and TRBJ2-5; D is possibly TRBD1 (6 bases). V dropped 7 bases and J dropped 2 bases, with 15 bases sitting between them. The V gene's germline CDR1 is SGDLS and CDR2 YYNGEE. This CDR3 comprises 14 residues. CDR3 loop: CASRATGRQETQYF. The CDR3 DNA reads as TGTGCCAGCCGGGCAACAGGGAGACAAGAGACCCAGTACTTC.

This clone showed up just once. This sequence joins TRBV5-1 and TRBJ2-7; 12 positions agree with TRBD2. The CDR3 length is 16 residues. V was clipped by 5 bases and J by 1 base; unmatched bases: 7. From germline, CDR1 is SGHRS and CDR2 YFSETQ. The CDR3 reads CASRASGTSGSYEQYF. DNA of the CDR3: TGCGCCAGCAGGGCGTCCGGGACTAGCGGGTCCTACGAGCAGTACTTC.

This rearrangement joins TRBV5-1 to TRBJ2-5, with D perhaps matching TRBD2 (6 bases). Germline CDR1 SGHRS, CDR2 YFSETQ. The CDR3 loop spans 14 amino acids. Trimming left V 0 bases short and J 2 bases short, with 8 bases between. The CDR3 coding sequence is TGCGCCAGCAGCTTGGGTCGGGGGCAAGAGACCCAGTACTTC. This codes for CASSLGRGQETQYF.

The rearrangement joins TRBV7-2 to TRBJ2-1; a possible D gene is TRBD2 (5 bases). CDR1 is SGHTA, CDR2 FQGNSA, per germline. V was cut by 1 base and J by 4 bases, with 20 bases left in between. This CDR3 contains 18 residues. The CDR3 DNA follows: TGTGCCAGCAGCTTAGGGACTCGGTGGAACAGAAAGTACAATGAGCAGTTCTTC. Residues: CASSLGTRWNRKYNEQFF.

The V call is TRBV7-3, the J call TRBJ2-6; D uncertain. The germline V gene encodes CDR1 SGHTA and CDR2 FQGTGA. Between the trimmed V and J ends, which lost 2 bases and 0 bases, there was a span of 11 bases. The CDR3 consists of 17 residues. CDR3 protein: CASSLGGSRSGANVLTF. CDR3 DNA: TGTGCCAGCAGCTTAGGCGGCAGTCGCTCTGGGGCCAACGTCCTGACTTTC.

The chain carries TRBV19 and TRBJ1-1; 10 bases align to TRBD1. V was clipped by 3 bases and J by 0 bases; unmatched bases: 10. Germline V CDR1 and CDR2: LNHDA, SQIVND (reference sequence). This CDR3 region has 18 residues. The CDR3: CASSIEPDRGHMNTEAFF. For the CDR3, the DNA is TGTGCCAGTAGTATTGAACCCGACAGGGGGCATATGAACACTGAAGCTTTCTTT.